A selection of T cell receptor beta chains follows, all from one sample in a study of blood T cell repertoires in COVID-19. Method: immunoSEQ multiplex PCR; TCRdb's copy keeps in-frame clones and lacks some. This table holds approximately 240,000 clones, 85% to 95% found once. The source material was PBMCs or T cells enriched from blood (not recorded which). The receptors originated from a woman aged 18-29 years who had recovered from COVID-19. CDR3s include the opening cysteine and the closing phenylalanine or tryptophan. A D gene is named only where the DNA matches it firmly. Where a row states a size, it is once, few, many or the class of an expanded clone; other rows omit it.

clone size: -
J gene: TRBJ2-1
D gene: TRBD1
V gene: TRBV5-1
CDR3 DNA: TGCGCCAGCAGCTGGGCCCGGGACAGCAGAGACAATGAGCAGTTCTTC
CDR3 protein: CASSWARDSRDNEQFF

clone size: -
J gene: TRBJ2-3
D gene: TRBD2
V gene: TRBV7-3
CDR3 DNA: TGTGCCAGCAGCTTGGGGCGTCCCCGACTAGCGGGGGACACAGATACGCAGTATTTT
CDR3 protein: CASSLGRPRLAGDTDTQYF

clone size: -
J gene: TRBJ1-2
D gene: TRBD1
V gene: TRBV3-1/TRBV3-2
CDR3 DNA: TGTGCCAGCAGCCAGCGGCTCGTCCGGGACAGCTATGGCTACACCTTC
CDR3 protein: CASSQRLVRDSYGYTF

clone size: -
J gene: TRBJ1-2
D gene: -
V gene: TRBV27
CDR3 DNA: TGTGCCAGCAGTTTGAGGGCCAACTATGGCTACACCTTC
CDR3 protein: CASSLRANYGYTF

clone size: -
J gene: TRBJ2-2
D gene: TRBD2
V gene: TRBV18
CDR3 DNA: TGTGCCAGCTCGACCAGCGGGGGGACGAACACCGGGGAGCTGTTTTTT
CDR3 protein: CASSTSGGTNTGELFF

clone size: -
J gene: TRBJ2-7
D gene: -
V gene: TRBV6-2/TRBV6-3
CDR3 DNA: TGTGCCAGCAGTATTGGGCGGGGGCGGCTATACGAGCAGTACTTC
CDR3 protein: CASSIGRGRLYEQYF

clone size: -
J gene: TRBJ2-1
D gene: -
V gene: TRBV15
CDR3 DNA: TGTGCCACCAGCAAGAGATCAAGTTTCCAGTTCTTC
CDR3 protein: CATSKRSSFQFF

clone size: -
J gene: TRBJ1-4
D gene: -
V gene: TRBV3-1/TRBV3-2
CDR3 DNA: TGTGCCAGCAGCCTCTATAAGTTTTCAACTAATGAAAAACTGTTTTTT
CDR3 protein: CASSLYKFSTNEKLFF

clone size: -
J gene: TRBJ1-1
D gene: -
V gene: TRBV11-2
CDR3 DNA: TGTGCCAGCAGCTTATTCGCGACAGGAGGCACTGAAGCTTTCTTT
CDR3 protein: CASSLFATGGTEAFF

clone size: -
J gene: TRBJ1-6
D gene: -
V gene: TRBV4-2
CDR3 DNA: TGTGCCAGCAGCCAAGACAGGGCAAGGTTTCATTCACCCCTCCACTTT
CDR3 protein: CASSQDRARFHSPLHF

clone size: -
J gene: TRBJ1-1
D gene: TRBD1
V gene: TRBV5-4
CDR3 DNA: TGTGCCAGCAGCCCCGAAAAGGGGGCGAGAACTGAAGCTTTCTTT
CDR3 protein: CASSPEKGARTEAFF

clone size: -
J gene: TRBJ1-2
D gene: TRBD1
V gene: TRBV6-5
CDR3 DNA: TGTGCCAGCATGACAGGGGGTAGGAATGGCTACACCTTC
CDR3 protein: CASMTGGRNGYTF

clone size: -
J gene: TRBJ2-1
D gene: -
V gene: TRBV7-2
CDR3 DNA: TGTGCCAGCAGCTTAGAGGTCCTAGCAGTAGGCTCCTACAATGAGCAGTTCTTC
CDR3 protein: CASSLEVLAVGSYNEQFF

clone size: -
J gene: TRBJ1-2
D gene: TRBD1
V gene: TRBV10-3
CDR3 DNA: TGTGCCATCAGCCCCGGGACAGAAAACTATGGCTACACCTTC
CDR3 protein: CAISPGTENYGYTF

clone size: -
J gene: TRBJ1-5
D gene: TRBD1
V gene: TRBV7-2
CDR3 DNA: TGTGCCAGCAGCTCCGCGGGACAGCGCAATCAGCCCCAGCATTTT
CDR3 protein: CASSSAGQRNQPQHF

clone size: -
J gene: TRBJ2-7
D gene: -
V gene: TRBV7-3
CDR3 DNA: TGTGCCAGCAGCCCCTCGGGAGAAAGAGAGCAGTACTTC
CDR3 protein: CASSPSGEREQYF

clone size: -
J gene: TRBJ1-2
D gene: -
V gene: TRBV6-5
CDR3 DNA: TGTGCCAGCAGTTACTCGAAGACCCTGCGGGGCTACACCTTC
CDR3 protein: CASSYSKTLRGYTF

clone size: -
J gene: TRBJ2-1
D gene: -
V gene: TRBV21-1
CDR3 DNA: TGTGCCAGCAGCGACAAGACTAGCGGGAAAAGGCGTTCGGACAATGAGCAGTTCTTC
CDR3 protein: CASSDKTSGKRRSDNEQFF

clone size: -
J gene: TRBJ2-1
D gene: TRBD2
V gene: TRBV7-3
CDR3 DNA: TGTGCCAGCAGCTTAGTGGGGACTAGCTCCTACAATGAGCAGTTCTTC
CDR3 protein: CASSLVGTSSYNEQFF

clone size: -
J gene: TRBJ1-1
D gene: -
V gene: TRBV18
CDR3 DNA: TGTGCCAGCTCACGAATCGGGGGGACTGAAGCTTTCTTT
CDR3 protein: CASSRIGGTEAFF

clone size: -
J gene: TRBJ1-5
D gene: -
V gene: TRBV28
CDR3 DNA: TGTGCCAGCAGGGCCAGCCAGGGGACGGAAAGCAATCAGCCCCAGCATTTT
CDR3 protein: CASRASQGTESNQPQHF

clone size: few
J gene: TRBJ2-7
D gene: TRBD2
V gene: TRBV7-3
CDR3 DNA: TGTGCCAGCAGAGGACTAGCCTCCTACGAGCAGTACTTC
CDR3 protein: CASRGLASYEQYF

clone size: once
J gene: TRBJ2-2
D gene: -
V gene: TRBV4-1
CDR3 DNA: TGCGCCAGCAGCCAAGCTGGAAACAGGGTAACCGGGGAGCTGTTTTTT
CDR3 protein: CASSQAGNRVTGELFF

clone size: -
J gene: TRBJ1-5
D gene: TRBD1
V gene: TRBV9
CDR3 DNA: TGTGCCAGCAGCGCAGGGGGGTTCAATCAGCCCCAGCATTTT
CDR3 protein: CASSAGGFNQPQHF